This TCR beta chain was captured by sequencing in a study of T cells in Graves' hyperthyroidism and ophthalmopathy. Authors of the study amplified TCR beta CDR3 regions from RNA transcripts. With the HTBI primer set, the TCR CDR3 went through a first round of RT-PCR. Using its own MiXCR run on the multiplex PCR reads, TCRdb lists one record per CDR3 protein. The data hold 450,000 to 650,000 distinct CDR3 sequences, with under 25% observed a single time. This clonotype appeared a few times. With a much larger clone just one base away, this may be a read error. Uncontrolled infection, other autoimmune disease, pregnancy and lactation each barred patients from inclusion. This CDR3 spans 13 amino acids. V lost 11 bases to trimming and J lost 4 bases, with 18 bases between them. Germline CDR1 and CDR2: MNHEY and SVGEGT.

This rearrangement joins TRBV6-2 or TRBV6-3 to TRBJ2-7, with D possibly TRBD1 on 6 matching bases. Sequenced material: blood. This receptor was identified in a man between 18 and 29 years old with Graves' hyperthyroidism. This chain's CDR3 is CAGESRGKYEQYF. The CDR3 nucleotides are TGTGCCGGCGAATCTAGGGGGAAATACGAGCAGTACTTC.